This TCR beta chain emerged from a study of T-cell reconstitution after alpha-beta-depleted transplantation in children. This clonotype was seen only a few times. The TCRbeta library was prepared with unique molecular identifiers. TCRdb re-called the PCR reads through MiXCR, storing one row per CDR3 protein. The sample includes approximately 490,000 distinct CDR3 sequences, around 12% seen only once; the top ten take over 5.5%. Germline V gives CDR1 DFQATT, CDR2 SNEGSKA (reference sequence). Trimming took 6 bases from V and 1 from J, leaving 20 bases between them. This CDR3 spans 16 amino acids. Sequencing was performed on PBMCs from the stem cell graft donor, taken from the stem cell graft. The rearrangement links TRBV20-1 to TRBJ2-3; D not resolved. The receptor comes from a human donor who donated a stem cell graft to a child with combined immunodeficiency. The CDR3 sequence: CSAESVPPHGTDTQYF. CDR3 bases: TGCAGTGCCGAGTCCGTACCCCCGCACGGCACAGATACGCAGTATTTT.